This T cell receptor beta chain was sequenced in a study of T cells in Graves' hyperthyroidism and ophthalmopathy. The cohort's ophthalmopathy patients, a group with duration under 3 months, had a Clinical Activity Score of at least 3 and a NOSPECS grade of at least 4. The authors obtained PBMCs from 10 ml of fresh peripheral blood. This clonotype occurred a few times. Its antigen is unidentified. Study-wide findings and caveats: Researchers found most expanded thyroid clonotypes above 0.001 in blood as well.

The CDR3 totals 13 residues. The V end was cut by 5 bases, the J end by 7 bases, with 14 bases between. Germline assignment: CDR1 MNHNS and CDR2 SASEGT. The TCR beta CDR3 regions underwent amplification using RNA transcripts as the source. TCR CDR3 underwent first-round RT-PCR with the HTBI primer set. Each CDR3 protein gets one entry after TCRdb re-called the multiplex PCR reads with MiXCR. The table shows about 500,000 distinct CDR3 sequences, with 15% to 20% occurring only once. This chain connects TRBV6-1 to TRBJ1-2; no definite D call. Sequencing used blood. This TCR came from a woman between 18 and 29 years old with Graves' ophthalmopathy. The DNA for the CDR3 is TGTGCCAGCAGTCCTAGGAGCAGGTTTGGCTACACCTTC. It yields the protein CASSPRSRFGYTF.